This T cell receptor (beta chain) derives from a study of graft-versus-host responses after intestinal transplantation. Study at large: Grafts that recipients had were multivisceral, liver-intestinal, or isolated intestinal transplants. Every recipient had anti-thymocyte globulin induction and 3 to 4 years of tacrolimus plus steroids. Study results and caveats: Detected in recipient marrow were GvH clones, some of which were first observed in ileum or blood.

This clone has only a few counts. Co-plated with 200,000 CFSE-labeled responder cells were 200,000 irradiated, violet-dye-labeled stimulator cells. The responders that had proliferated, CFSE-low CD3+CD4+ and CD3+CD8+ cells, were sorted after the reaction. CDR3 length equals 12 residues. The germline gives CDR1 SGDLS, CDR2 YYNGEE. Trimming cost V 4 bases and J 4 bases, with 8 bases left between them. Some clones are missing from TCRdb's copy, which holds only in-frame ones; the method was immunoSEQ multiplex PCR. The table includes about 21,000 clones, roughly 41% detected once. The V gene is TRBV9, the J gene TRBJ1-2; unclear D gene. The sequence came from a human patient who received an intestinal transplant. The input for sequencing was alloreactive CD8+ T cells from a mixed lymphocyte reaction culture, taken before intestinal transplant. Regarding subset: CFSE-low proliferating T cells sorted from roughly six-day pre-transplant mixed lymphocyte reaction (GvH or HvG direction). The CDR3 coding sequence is TGTGCCAGCAGCTCGCCATTCTATGGCTACACCTTC. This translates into CASSSPFYGYTF.